These 30 T cell receptor beta chains were sequenced from one sample in a study of T cells of healthy individuals. TCRdb redid the calling of the 5' RACE reads with MiXCR, one entry per CDR3 protein. The table has nearly 100,000 distinct CDR3 sequences, about 16% seen once. The receptor source for this set is a human donor in good health.

The chain links TRBV7-4 to TRBJ1-1; D unresolved. Germline CDR1 reads SGHVT; CDR2 reads SQSDAQ. The CDR3 has 13 amino acids. V was clipped by 4 bases and J by 0 bases, with 6 bases between them. The CDR3 DNA sequence: TGTGCCAGCAGCTACACCCTGAACACTGAAGCTTTCTTT. It specifies CASSYTLNTEAFF.

The sample holds many counts of this clonotype. This chain links TRBV20-1 with TRBJ2-5, with D possibly TRBD1 on 5 matching bases. The CDR3 consists of 12 residues. Trimming took off 3 bases at V and 1 base at J, with 6 bases between the two ends. Germline-derived CDR1 and CDR2 are DFQATT and SNEGSKA (reference sequence). The CDR3 loop is CSASRVQETQYF. The CDR3 DNA follows: TGCAGTGCTAGCAGGGTCCAAGAGACCCAGTACTTC.

The rearrangement uses TRBV28 and TRBJ2-1; D assignment may be TRBD1 or TRBD2 (5 bases each). The germline V gene encodes CDR1 MDHEN and CDR2 SYDVKM. This CDR3 spans 14 amino acids. V lost 6 bases, J lost 5 bases, and 14 bases lay in between. The CDR3 here is CASSELGTHNEQFF. The CDR3 bases are TGTGCCAGCAGCGAGCTCGGGACCCACAATGAGCAGTTCTTC.

This clonotype was observed at least ten times. V is TRBV4-2 and J is TRBJ2-3; 11 nucleotides line up with TRBD2. The ends lost 2 bases at V and 6 bases at J; junction bases unmatched: 10. This CDR3 is built from 17 residues. CDR1 and CDR2 (germline): LGHNA, YNFKEQ. The chain's CDR3 is CASSQTTSGSGGDTQYF. In DNA, the CDR3 is TGTGCCAGCAGCCAAACTACTAGCGGGAGCGGAGGTGATACGCAGTATTTT.

The chain carries TRBV6-1 and TRBJ1-1; no reliable D call. CDR1 is MNHNS, CDR2 SASEGT, per germline. Trimming cost V 7 bases and J 3 bases, with 18 bases left between them. The CDR3 loop spans 15 amino acids. The CDR3 region is CASTHGQPKDTEAFF. The CDR3 DNA sequence: TGTGCCAGCACCCACGGGCAGCCAAAGGACACTGAAGCTTTCTTT.

CDR3 bases: TGCGCCAGCAGCTCGGACAGGACTGAAGCTTTCTTT. Residues: CASSSDRTEAFF. The J gene is TRBJ1-1, the V gene TRBV5-1, with 7 bases that match TRBD1. Germline CDR1 SGHRS, CDR2 YFSETQ. The junction had 1 base not matched to a gene; V was cut back by 3 bases and J by 5 bases. This CDR3 has 12 amino acids. The full variable domain, its missing parts supplied by reference TRBV5-1 and TRBJ1-1, is KAGVTQTPRYLIKTRGQQVTLSCSPISGHRSVSWYQQTPGQGLQFLFEYFSETQRNKGNFPGRFSGRQFSNSRSEMNVSTLELGDSALYLCASSSDRTEAFFGQGTRLTVV.

The rearrangement joins TRBV9 to TRBJ2-2, with TRBD2 matching over 8 bases. CDR3 length equals 13 residues. V shed 8 bases and J 2 bases; nucleotides not matched to a gene: 2. Per the germline V gene, CDR1 is SGDLS and CDR2 is YYNGEE. The CDR3 DNA reads TGTGCCAGTACTAGCGGCAACACCGGGGAGCTGTTTTTT. Protein sequence: CASTSGNTGELFF.

As DNA, the CDR3 is TGTGCCAGCAGTCTAGGCCCAACGGACTACGAGCAGTACTTC. Translating it yields CASSLGPTDYEQYF. This sequence joins TRBV12-3 or TRBV12-4 and TRBJ2-7; no firm D call. The CDR3 runs to 14 residues. The V end lost 5 bases, the J end lost 3 bases, and 14 bases lay between the germline ends.

There are a few counts of this clonotype. The chain uses TRBV6-2 or TRBV6-3 and TRBJ1-5; 7 bases align to TRBD1. CDR1 is MNHEY, CDR2 SVGEGT, per germline. This CDR3 region has 14 residues. The trim removed 6 bases at V and 3 bases at J, leaving 5 bases unmatched. As DNA, the CDR3 is TGTGCCAGCAGGGAGGGACAGCTCAATCAGCCCCAGCATTTT. This sequence encodes CASREGQLNQPQHF.

In its sample, this clonotype was seen a few times. The rearrangement links TRBV11-1 to TRBJ2-3; D unresolved. Between the trimmed V and J ends, which lost 5 bases and 4 bases, there was a span of 16 bases. The CDR3 length is 15 residues. Germline V lookup: CDR1 SGHAT, CDR2 FQDESV (reference sequence). The CDR3 reads CASSRRRSAADTQYF. DNA for the CDR3: TGTGCCAGCAGCCGCCGGCGGAGCGCCGCAGATACGCAGTATTTT.

This clonotype has ten or more counts. DNA for the CDR3: TGTGCCACCAGCAACCGGACAGGGAACAATTCACCCCTCCACTTT. Amino acids: CATSNRTGNNSPLHF. The V and J genes are TRBV15 and TRBJ1-6; 8 bases line up with TRBD1. Per the germline V gene, CDR1 is LNHNV and CDR2 is YYDKDF (reference sequence). The junction had 6 bases not matched to a gene; V was cut back by 4 bases and J by 7 bases. The CDR3 is 15 residues long.

This chain joins TRBV28 and TRBJ2-3, with 9 bases aligning to TRBD2. The V and J ends lost 4 bases and 2 bases, in that order; junction bases with no gene match: 7. Germline loops: CDR1 MDHEN, CDR2 SYDVKM. The CDR3 contains 16 residues. This CDR3 is CASSSWGGRATDTQYF. CDR3 nucleotide sequence: TGTGCCAGCAGTTCATGGGGCGGGAGGGCCACAGATACGCAGTATTTT.

The chain is built from TRBV9 and TRBJ2-2; D call uncertain. In germline, CDR1 is SGDLS, CDR2 YYNGEE. V gave up 0 bases and J gave up 6 bases, with 9 bases separating them. The CDR3 is 14 residues long. CDR3 sequence reads: CASSVDPSAGELFF. The CDR3 region has the DNA TGTGCCAGCAGCGTAGACCCCTCCGCCGGGGAGCTGTTTTTT.

In its sample, this clonotype was seen many times. Here the CDR3 DNA reads TGTGCCAGCAGTCCCTGGATCCTAAATGAGCAGTTCTTC. Protein: CASSPWILNEQFF. The chain recombines TRBV12-3 or TRBV12-4 with TRBJ2-1; the D is unclear. V was clipped by 5 bases and J by 7 bases, with 12 bases between them. The CDR3 extends over 13 amino acids.

The J gene is TRBJ1-5, the V gene TRBV7-8, with D possibly TRBD1 on 6 matching bases. V was clipped by 5 bases and J by 4 bases, with 18 bases between them. The CDR3 has 16 residues. Germline CDR1 is SGHVS and CDR2 is FQNEAQ. CDR3 in amino acids: CASSPGEAGTNQPQHF. Here the CDR3 DNA reads TGTGCCAGCAGCCCCGGAGAGGCCGGGACAAATCAGCCCCAGCATTTT.

The rearrangement uses TRBV7-3 and TRBJ2-6, with D possibly matching TRBD1 (5 bases). The CDR3 extends over 17 amino acids. Germline values: CDR1 SGHTA, CDR2 FQGTGA. The V and J ends lost 5 bases and 0 bases respectively, with 14 bases between them. CDR3 in DNA: TGTGCCAGCAGCCCGACAGTATACCTCTCTGGGGCCAACGTCCTGACTTTC. Its translation is CASSPTVYLSGANVLTF.

V and J are TRBV20-1 and TRBJ1-6, with no clear D. Germline CDR1 is DFQATT and CDR2 is SNEGSKA (reference sequence). The CDR3 has 17 residues. Trimming pared 0 bases from V and 0 bases from J, leaving 12 bases between. The CDR3 DNA reads as TGCAGTGCTAGAGATATCGTGGAGCTCTCCTATAATTCACCCCTCCACTTT. Amino acids: CSARDIVELSYNSPLHF.

V and J are TRBV2 and TRBJ1-2; D remains ambiguous. Per the germline V gene, CDR1 is SNHLY and CDR2 is FYNNEI. Trimming shortened V by 8 bases and J by 7 bases, and 11 bases separated the two germline ends. This CDR3 is 11 amino acids long. DNA of the CDR3: TGTGCCAGCGATTACAGAGGTGGCTACACCTTC. The encoded protein is CASDYRGGYTF.

This clonotype was seen a handful of times. J is TRBJ2-7 and V is TRBV6-1, with D perhaps matching TRBD2 (5 bases). Germline V gives CDR1 MNHNS, CDR2 SASEGT. This CDR3 is built from 14 residues. The germline V and J ends were trimmed by 2 bases and 2 bases, with 10 bases remaining between them. CDR3 amino acids: CASSEPGSAYEQYF. As DNA, the CDR3 is TGTGCCAGCAGTGAACCAGGTAGCGCCTACGAGCAGTACTTC.

There are a few counts of this clonotype. V is TRBV20-1 and J is TRBJ2-5; tentative D call: TRBD2 (5 bases). Trimming removed 4 bases from V and 5 bases from J, with 5 bases in between. The germline V gene encodes CDR1 DFQATT and CDR2 SNEGSKA (reference sequence). CDR3 length equals 10 residues. In DNA form, the CDR3 reads TGCAGTGCTACGGGGGAGACCCAGTACTTC. It yields the protein CSATGETQYF.

This clonotype came up a few times. The chain combines TRBV4-3 with TRBJ2-3; D is unclear. V dropped 6 bases and J dropped 0 bases, with 10 bases sitting between them. The CDR3 contains 14 residues. Germline CDR1 LGHNA, CDR2 YSLEER. In DNA, the CDR3 is TGCGCCAGCAGAGTGACCTCTAGCACAGATACGCAGTATTTT. Protein sequence: CASRVTSSTDTQYF.

This clonotype appeared many times. The rearrangement links TRBV7-2 to TRBJ2-3, with 10 bases fitting TRBD2. V lost 3 bases, J lost 6 bases, and 6 bases stayed unmatched. Germline CDR1 reads SGHTA; CDR2 reads FQGNSA. The CDR3 has 15 amino acids. CDR3 protein: CASSFGSGRWDTQYF. The CDR3 bases are TGTGCCAGCAGCTTTGGTAGCGGGAGGTGGGATACGCAGTATTTT.

This clonotype came up many times. The rearrangement uses TRBV6-5 and TRBJ1-6; D may be TRBD1 (5 bases). Trimming left V 10 bases short and J 7 bases short, with 17 bases between. Germline V CDR1 and CDR2: MNHEY, SVGAGI. The CDR3 runs to 14 residues. The DNA of the CDR3 is TGTGCCACCATCGACCCGGGACGAAATTCACCCCTCCACTTT. This codes for CATIDPGRNSPLHF.

This clonotype came up a few times. The rearrangement uses TRBV6-5 and TRBJ1-3, with TRBD1 matching 8 bases. This CDR3 has 15 residues. Unmatched junction bases numbered 8, after V lost 7 bases and J lost 3 bases. Germline V gene lookup returns CDR1 MNHEY and CDR2 SVGAGI. The CDR3 is CASTKDRDRGNTIYF. As DNA, the CDR3 is TGTGCCAGCACTAAGGACAGGGATCGTGGAAACACCATATATTTT.

V is TRBV4-3 and J is TRBJ2-2; 7 nucleotides align to TRBD2. The CDR3 sequence is 16 residues long. The ends lost 3 bases at V and 6 bases at J; junction bases unmatched: 10. Germline CDR1 reads LGHNA; CDR2 reads YSLEER. The CDR3 region has the DNA TGCGCCAGCAGCCACAGGACTAGTATCGCGTCCGGGGAGCTGTTTTTT. It specifies CASSHRTSIASGELFF.

The chain is built from TRBV18 and TRBJ2-4; D is undetermined. This CDR3 region has 13 residues. Germline CDR1 reads KGHSH; CDR2 reads LQKENI. V was shortened by 6 bases and J by 0 bases, with 6 bases between the two germline ends. CDR3 amino acids: CASSEVAKNIQYF. CDR3 coding DNA: TGTGCCAGCTCCGAAGTAGCCAAAAACATTCAGTACTTC.

The chain combines TRBV6-6 with TRBJ1-5, with TRBD1 matching 7 bases. CDR1 is MNHNY and CDR2 is SVGAGI in the germline V gene (reference sequence). V lost 6 bases, J lost 0 bases, and 5 bases stayed unmatched. The CDR3 has 15 residues. The CDR3 reads CASSPGQNSNQPQHF. The CDR3 coding sequence is TGTGCCAGCAGCCCGGGACAGAATAGCAATCAGCCCCAGCATTTT.

This clonotype turned up a few times. V usage is TRBV6-1 and J usage is TRBJ2-1, with TRBD2 matching 14 bases. The germline CDR1 and CDR2 sequences are MNHNS and SASEGT. V dropped 1 base and J dropped 14; count of bases not matched to a gene: 10. This CDR3 is built from 16 residues. CDR3 amino acids: CASSEESGTSGRIEFF. CDR3 sequence (DNA): TGTGCCAGCAGTGAAGAGTCCGGGACTAGCGGGAGAATCGAGTTCTTC.

The sample holds many counts of this clonotype. This sequence joins TRBV27 and TRBJ1-3, with D perhaps TRBD1 (5 bases). Trimming removed 2 bases from V and 2 bases from J, with 7 bases in between. The germline V gene encodes CDR1 MNHEY and CDR2 SMNVEV (reference sequence). The CDR3 extends over 14 amino acids. The CDR3 DNA reads TGTGCCAGCAGTTTAAGGGGCGCTGGAAACACCATATATTTT. This gives the protein CASSLRGAGNTIYF.

This clonotype was counted only a few times. The chain joins TRBV10-3 to TRBJ2-5; perhaps TRBD2 as D (6 bases). Germline CDR1 is ENHRY and CDR2 is SYGVKD. With 6 bases removed from V and 2 bases from J, the gap between germline ends came to 13 bases. CDR3 size: 14 residues. The CDR3 DNA reads as TGTGCCATCAGATCGGGGGACCTACAAGAGACCCAGTACTTC. Its translation: CAIRSGDLQETQYF.